Sequencing of this T cell receptor (beta chain) was carried out in a study of T cell responses to AZD1222 COVID-19 vaccine. Study-level points and caveats: Baseline serology detected seropositivity in only six AZD1222 recipients. With two AZD1222 doses given, Spike-specific TCR breadth and depth both rose. Repertoire sampling happened only post peak T cell response.

The protocol was immunoSEQ multiplex PCR, while the TCRdb copy is restricted to in-frame clones and leaves out a portion. The data show more than 110,000 clones, with 80% to 90% seen just once and about 6% held by the top ten. Concerning this clone: The antigen is undetermined.

Trimming removed 3 bases from V and 3 bases from J; junction bases left unmatched: 9. The CDR3 length is 16 residues. Germline V gene data show CDR1 as MNHNS and CDR2 as SASEGT. The sequence derives from an adult in good health. The source material was peripheral blood, sampled on day 0 of AZD1222 vaccination. The V gene is TRBV6-1, the J gene TRBJ2-7; TRBD1 matches at 9 bases. The CDR3 nucleotides are TGTGCCAGCAGTGACGGGGACAGGGAGGGTGGCTACGAGCAGTACTTC. Amino acids: CASSDGDREGGYEQYF.